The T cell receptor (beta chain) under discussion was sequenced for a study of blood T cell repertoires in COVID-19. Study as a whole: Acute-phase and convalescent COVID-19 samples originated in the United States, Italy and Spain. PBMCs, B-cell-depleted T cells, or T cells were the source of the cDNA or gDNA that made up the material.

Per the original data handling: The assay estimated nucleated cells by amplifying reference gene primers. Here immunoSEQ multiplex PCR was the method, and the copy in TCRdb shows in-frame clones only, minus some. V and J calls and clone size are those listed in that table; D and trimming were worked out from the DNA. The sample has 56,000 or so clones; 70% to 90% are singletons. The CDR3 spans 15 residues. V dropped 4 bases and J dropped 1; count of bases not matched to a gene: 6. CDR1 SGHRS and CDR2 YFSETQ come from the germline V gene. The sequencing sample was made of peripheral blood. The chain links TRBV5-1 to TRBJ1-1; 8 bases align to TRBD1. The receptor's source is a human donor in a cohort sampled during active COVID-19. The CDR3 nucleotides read TGCGCCAGCAGCCCCACAGGACAGGGGAACACTGAAGCTTTCTTT. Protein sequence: CASSPTGQGNTEAFF.